This TCR beta chain was sequenced in a study of vaccination and CD4 T cells after COVID-19. Study-level background: Convalescent individuals exhibited SARS-CoV-2 positivity on nasal swab PCR, with fewer than ten mild and one severe presentation. Cells received overlapping spike peptides from SARS-CoV-2, HCoV-NL63, HCoV-OC43 and HCoV-229E as stimulation.

Worth noting for this clonotype: Its antigen is as yet unknown.

Described treatment: approximately 9-day PBMC culture with coronavirus spike peptide pools or control peptides (ViraFEST assay). The V segment lost 7 bases and the J segment 4 bases; nucleotides outside the gene matches: 12. The CDR3 has 16 residues. Per the germline V gene, CDR1 is SEHNR and CDR2 is FQNEAQ (reference sequence). Once obtained from cultured CD4+ T cells, the DNA was sequenced using the Oncomine TCR Beta short-read assay. Each CDR3 protein gets one entry after TCRdb re-called the PCR reads with MiXCR. Here the sample spans more than 10,000 distinct CDR3 sequences, 50% being singletons.

Sequences were obtained from CD4+ T cells from blood, cultured in vitro. The chain links TRBV7-9 to TRBJ2-1; 8 nucleotides line up with TRBD2. The source is a human donor who had recovered from COVID-19. The CDR3 loop reads CASTQVGGGTYNEQFF. CDR3 DNA: TGTGCCAGCACCCAAGTGGGCGGGGGGACTTACAATGAGCAGTTCTTC. Variable domain in full (rest from reference TRBV7-9 and TRBJ2-1): DTGVSQNPRHKITKRGQNVTFRCDPISEHNRLYWYRQTLGQGPEFLTYFQNEAQLEKSRLLSDRFSAERPKGSFSTLEIQRTEQGDSAMYLCASTQVGGGTYNEQFFGPGTRLTVL.